Reported below is one T cell receptor beta chain. This clonotype was observed a handful of times. The antigen it recognizes is unknown. Base-call qualities are not available, and no considerably larger clone is one nucleotide away. The CDR3, from cysteine to phenylalanine, totals 16 residues. The retained sequence is limited to the CDR3, 48 bases, with the frame set at the first base. This was a case-control study nested in a cohort of healthcare workers in London, UK, who had nasopharyngeal swab PCR tests and blood samples taken every week. Healthcare workers were recruited during the week of the UK lockdown, between 23 and 31 March 2020, and followed weekly for up to roughly 16 weeks. Library method: 5' RACE. Instrument used: NextSeq 500. Unique molecular identifiers were attached to individual cDNA molecules in the TCR library protocol so that sequencing error and PCR bias could be corrected. Both TCR alpha and beta chains were sequenced, and tight co-correlation was observed between alpha and beta sequence abundances in each sample. The study's own analysis went as follows. Decombinator V4 was used to annotate the V gene, J gene and CDR3 of the TCR sequences. Expanded TCRs were defined as changing significantly between any two time points under a Poisson model with p below 0.0001. Abundances of TCRs were expressed as counts per million after normalisation to the total number of TCRs sequenced in each sample. MAIT TCRs were defined by TRAV1-2 paired with TRAJ12, TRAJ20 or TRAJ33, and iNKT TCRs by TRAV10 paired with TRAJ18. VDJdb, accessed 1 November 2021, was searched for CMV, EBV and SARS-CoV-2 annotated TCRs, excluding TCRs annotated for multiple antigens. Using fastp at Q25 and MiXCR, TCRdb reprocessed the public reads and kept productive beta chains. CDR3 protein duplicates are merged, each entry listing the most common genes and DNA. None of the V and J calls come from the authors' own analysis; TCRdb made them. Across this sample there are some 62,000 distinct CDR3 sequences, with roughly 9% seen only once. The ten largest clonotypes hold roughly 13% of the sample.

This sample is part of a study of early T cells in non-severe SARS-CoV-2 infection (dated by TCRdb to 2020 to 2022). Turning to the overall study: Because TCR sequencing relied on bulk RNA taken from unsorted whole blood, pairing of alpha and beta chains was not possible.

Findings and caveats that apply to the study as a whole: VDJdb matching was skewed toward anti-spike CD8 responses and likely underestimated virus-specific expansions, missing private and CD4 specificities.

The sequence was obtained from an adult who was a healthcare worker with PCR-confirmed SARS-CoV-2 infection or an uninfected control (not recorded which). The sequencing here drew on whole blood, taken at baseline. This chain joins TRBV21-1 to TRBJ2-4; the table's D gene call, TRBD2, was not cross checked with the DNA. TRBV21-1 is a listed pseudogene. The CDR3 region: CASSKEGRPAKNIQYF. The nucleotide sequence is TGTGCCAGCAGCAAAGAGGGCAGACCAGCCAAAAACATTCAGTACTTC.